The present TCR beta chain was sequenced within a study of cytomegalovirus exposure and HLA in healthy donors (dated by TCRdb to the late 2010s). Notes on the research overall: According to a later analysis, one platform produced both the approximately 110 validation repertoires and the 550 to 800 repertoires of the first cohort. To predict cytomegalovirus infection status, the study brought together high-throughput TCR immunosequencing, statistical association of individual TCRs with disease status, and machine learning. The aim of the study was to test whether cataloging public T cell receptors could identify signatures of past pathogen exposure. Besides the first cohort of more than 650 subjects, a separate validation cohort made up of 120 different subjects was used. Study-wide conclusions, independent of this receptor: The authors suggested that the approach could potentially be extended to other disease states and immunological phenotypes. Three of the identified cytomegalovirus-associated TCR beta chains were confirmed in vitro to be specific for cytomegalovirus antigens. The study listed 150 to 200 TCR beta chains as associated with cytomegalovirus. Across donors, most TCR sequences were observed very rarely, whereas some public TCRs were present in many individuals. In both the original and validation cohorts, the classifier was reported to diagnose cytomegalovirus status with high specificity and sensitivity. Of the cluster scores, about 94% were above 0 in a later analysis, which found that TCRs clustered in the first cohort also tended to co-occur in the roughly 130 validation repertoires. A later analysis had no HLA typing for the validation cohort, so co-occurrence there was scored across all 110 or so repertoires.

The donors belonged to the validation cohort of about 120 subjects, which was separate from the 666-subject first cohort. Receptor libraries were prepared by the immunoSEQ multiplex PCR assay. Turning to the authors' computational methods: A statistical classification framework was built to diagnose cytomegalovirus status from the catalog of TCR beta chain sequences. The table comes from immuneACCESS by way of TCRdb, which keeps in-frame sequences with V and J called. Part of the clones is missing from these tables; in studies checked, under half for an unresolved V gene and the rest for unknown reasons. That table gives V, J and clone size, and the DNA gave D and trimming. This sample gives more than 95,000 clones in total; more than 70% of them show up just once. Around 2% of the sample comes from the top ten. The CDR3, cysteine through phenylalanine, is 14 amino acids long. Kept here is only the CDR3 DNA, which spans 42 bases and is read in frame from base 1. The germline V gene encodes CDR1 KGHSH and CDR2 LQKENI. V is reduced by 4 bases and J by 6 bases, leaving a spacing of 12 bases between them.

This clone was counted once. This receptor's antigen is unknown. Base qualities are not provided; no much larger clone lies one nucleotide away. The clonotype was recovered from a man younger than 35 in good health and CMV-seronegative. The sample was PBMCs. The chain links TRBV18 with TRBJ2-2, with the D gene not clear enough to name. The CDR3 region: CASSLGVYAGELFF. The DNA sequence is given as TGTGCCAGCTCACTCGGAGTTTACGCCGGGGAGCTGTTTTTT.